This T cell receptor beta chain came from a study of identical twins (dated by TCRdb to between 2015 and 2016). Regarding the study in general: To test whether fetal clonotypes persist, the study used deep sequencing on TCR alpha and beta repertoires from monozygotic twins, unrelated adults of various ages, and cord blood. To rule out contamination, replicate twin experiments were performed at different times with different library preparation protocols.

Library generation was performed with 5' RACE. TCRdb names Illumina HiSeq 2000 as the instrument used. Template switching introduced a universal primer binding site; the final cDNA contained a unique molecular identifier, enabling accurate counting of TCR cDNA molecules. Specific primers in the conserved constant-segment region were used to synthesize first-strand cDNA for TCR alpha and beta chains. To control for contamination, every cDNA library was double barcoded, receiving both a SMART-Mk sample barcode and Illumina barcodes. Two successive PCR steps introduced TruSeq adapter sequences along with Illumina sample barcodes. Sequencing of the TCR alpha and beta cDNA libraries was done on the Illumina HiSeq platform using custom primers. Per the original workflow: Raw reads were processed with MiGEC to extract unique molecular identifiers, and MiXCR was used to determine CDR3 positions. Recombination models were inferred per individual with the repgenHMM and IGoR tools using an EM algorithm. Shared clonotypes were analyzed with the tcR package in R, and sharing was normalized by the product of cloneset sizes. To study raw recombination without the effects of thymic and clonal selection, out-of-frame nonproductive sequences were analyzed. Using fastp trimming at Q25 and MiXCR clonotype assembly, TCRdb reanalyzed the public sequencing data and kept in-frame beta chains. CDR3 protein sequences are deduplicated, and each keeps its most common genes and DNA. These V and J calls are TCRdb output, not the study's own analysis. This sample comprises 570,000 or so distinct CDR3 sequences, more than 9% of them detected only once. The top ten clones comprise approximately 3% of the sample.

Trimming takes 4 bases from V and 5 bases from J, and the germline ends sit 14 bases apart. CDR1 DFQATT and CDR2 SNEGSKA are derived from the germline V gene (reference sequence). The CDR3 has 13 amino acids, counting the end cysteine and phenylalanine. The only DNA kept is the CDR3, 39 bases in frame from the first base. Paper-wide results and their limitations: Fewer insertions were carried by abundant cord blood beta clonotypes; a weaker similar trend was observed in young adult naive repertoires, while no such trend was observed in memory repertoires. Out-of-frame TCR alpha sequences shared between twins showed an excess of low generation-probability sequences compared with coincidental sharing between unrelated individuals. A weaker excess of twin sharing was found in beta out-of-frame sequences because the signal-to-noise ratio was lowered by fewer shared sequences. In monozygotic twins, recombination models systematically underestimated out-of-frame TCR alpha sharing, but the models matched the sharing seen between unrelated individuals. Invariant T cells such as MAIT and iNKT could partly confound zero-insertion analyses, although diverse VJ usage argued against such confounding for most clonotypes. Because the same donors could not be followed over many years, conclusions were based on cross-sectional statistical analysis.

Every donor was a healthy Caucasian. Three pairs of female monozygotic twins, all aged roughly 18 to 29 years, made up the twin cohort. The RNA used for TCR libraries was isolated from peripheral blood mononuclear cells. With respect to this clonotype: Its specific antigen is unknown. No base quality information exists; no much larger clone differs at one position.

A further study also used this sample, focusing on yellow fever vaccine responses in identical twins. As noted in the second study: According to the authors, in identical twins the way T cells responded to vaccination appeared partly convergent and partly personalized. In identical twins, the study followed T cell clones that responded to the vaccine with precision.

This receptor was taken from a young woman in good health. The specimen was PBMCs. This sequence uses TRBV20-1 and TRBJ2-5, with the D gene not clear enough to name. CDR3 region: CSATTGPKETQYF. The nucleotide sequence reads TGCAGTGCTACCACGGGCCCAAAGGAGACCCAGTACTTC.